This entry lists 21 T cell receptor beta chains sequenced from one sample in a study of T cell repertoires in aging, cancer and after chemotherapy. Multiplex touch-down PCR with TRB-A/B primers amplified rearranged V-D-J TRB sequences. TCRdb itself ran the multiplex PCR reads through MiXCR, one entry per CDR3 protein. The profile shows some 19,000 distinct CDR3 sequences, over 35% of them singletons. Amplification of TCR beta used genomic DNA extracted from peripheral blood. Source material: blood. Receptors originate from a human donor with a solid tumor.

The chain recombines TRBV6-5 with TRBJ2-7, with no clear D. The ends were cut back, 4 bases at V and 3 bases at J, with 13 bases in the middle. This CDR3 has 14 residues. Germline V lookup: CDR1 MNHEY, CDR2 SVGAGI. CDR3 in amino acids: CASSSQGAGYEQYF. CDR3 nucleotide sequence: TGTGCCAGCAGTTCCCAAGGAGCCGGCTACGAGCAGTACTTC.

This clonotype is medium-sized within its sample. The gene calls are TRBV19 and TRBJ2-1, with 10 bases matching TRBD1. V was pared by 11 bases and J by 4 bases, with 11 bases of the junction left unmatched. Germline V gene lookup returns CDR1 LNHDA and CDR2 SQIVND (reference sequence). The CDR3 has 15 amino acids. The CDR3 protein is CASETGQGVYNEQFF. Written as DNA, the CDR3 is TGTGCCTCCGAGACCGGACAGGGGGTTTACAATGAGCAGTTCTTC. The complete variable domain, with remaining parts taken from reference TRBV19 and TRBJ2-1, reads DGGITQSPKYLFRKEGQNVTLSCEQNLNHDAMYWYRQDPGQGLRLIYYSQIVNDFQKGDIAEGYSVSREKKESFPLTVTSAQKNPTAFYLCASETGQGVYNEQFFGPGTRLTVL.

This clonotype showed up just a few times. The chain uses TRBV7-9 and TRBJ2-1, with TRBD1 matching 7 bases. Germline V gene lookup returns CDR1 SEHNR and CDR2 FQNEAQ (reference sequence). Trimming removed 5 bases from V and 4 bases from J; junction bases left unmatched: 2. The CDR3 is made up of 13 amino acids. This CDR3 reads CASSTTGYNEQFF. CDR3 DNA: TGTGCCAGCAGCACGACAGGGTACAATGAGCAGTTCTTC.

V usage is TRBV12-3 or TRBV12-4 and J usage is TRBJ1-5; a weak D match, TRBD1 (6 bases). Trimming removed 2 bases from V and 0 bases from J, with 8 bases in between. This CDR3 comprises 15 residues. The CDR3 nucleotides read TGTGCCAGCAGTTTAAAGGGGGTTAGCAATCAGCCCCAGCATTTT. Protein product: CASSLKGVSNQPQHF.

This clonotype has a handful of counts. This sequence joins TRBV6-5 and TRBJ2-2; TRBD1 matches at 7 bases. The germline gives CDR1 MNHEY, CDR2 SVGAGI. With V trimmed by 4 bases and J by 4 bases, 9 bases remained unmatched. This CDR3 contains 16 residues. CDR3 sequence reads: CASSSPTGVFTGELFF. In DNA form, the CDR3 reads TGTGCCAGCAGTTCGCCTACAGGGGTCTTCACCGGGGAGCTGTTTTTT.

The chain combines TRBV30 with TRBJ1-4, with D hard to call. Trimming took off 0 bases at V and 0 bases at J, with 8 bases between the two ends. The germline CDR1 and CDR2 sequences are GTSNPN and SVGIG (reference sequence). The CDR3 has 15 amino acids. Here the CDR3 reads CAWSVATATNEKLFF. CDR3 nucleotides: TGTGCCTGGAGTGTAGCTACTGCAACTAATGAAAAACTGTTTTTT.

This clonotype came up a few times. V and J are TRBV7-6 and TRBJ2-3, with D unclear. CDR1 and CDR2 (germline): SGHVS, FNYEAQ. This CDR3 spans 14 amino acids. Trimming pared 1 base from V and 3 bases from J, leaving 8 bases between. CDR3 in amino acids: CASSLGGVTDTQYF. The CDR3 bases are TGTGCCAGCAGCTTAGGTGGGGTGACAGATACGCAGTATTTT.

This rearrangement joins TRBV12-3 or TRBV12-4 to TRBJ2-1; D unclear. This CDR3 has 13 amino acids. V was pared by 6 bases and J by 9 bases, with 15 bases between. The CDR3 sequence: CASSPTRTGEQFF. CDR3 in DNA: TGTGCCAGCAGCCCCACAAGGACGGGTGAGCAGTTCTTC.

The rearrangement joins TRBV12-3 or TRBV12-4 to TRBJ1-2; D remains ambiguous. The CDR3 is made up of 12 amino acids. Trimming shortened V by 2 bases and J by 2 bases, and 3 bases separated the two germline ends. CDR3 bases: TGTGCCAGCAGTTTATTGAACTATGGCTACACCTTC. Its protein product is CASSLLNYGYTF.

V and J are TRBV30 and TRBJ2-1; 9 bases align to TRBD2. Germline loops: CDR1 GTSNPN, CDR2 SVGIG (reference sequence). CDR3 length equals 15 residues. The trim removed 5 bases at V and 8 bases at J, leaving 13 bases unmatched. CDR3 DNA: TGTGCCTGGGTACGGGCGGGAGGGTTTGGACATGAGCAGTTCTTC. This sequence encodes CAWVRAGGFGHEQFF.

In its sample, this clonotype ranks as medium-sized (0.01 to 0.1%). The CDR3 is CASSGTGGINEQFF. The CDR3 nucleotides are TGTGCCAGTTCCGGGACAGGGGGAATTAATGAGCAGTTCTTC. V usage is TRBV19 and J usage is TRBJ2-1; 11 bases align to TRBD1. This CDR3 is built from 14 residues. V dropped 8 bases and J dropped 7; count of bases not matched to a gene: 7. Germline V CDR1 and CDR2: LNHDA, SQIVND (reference sequence).

The chain couples TRBV27 to TRBJ2-7; TRBD1 agrees at 7 bases. Germline lookup yields CDR1 MNHEY and CDR2 SMNVEV (reference sequence). This CDR3 spans 15 amino acids. V shed 4 bases and J 7 bases; nucleotides not matched to a gene: 13. The CDR3 region has the DNA TGTGCCAGCAGTTCTTTTTCAACAGGGGCTTGGGAGCAGTACTTC. Its translation is CASSSFSTGAWEQYF.

This clonotype was seen more than once but under ten times. The chain employs TRBV6-5 and TRBJ2-6; D uncertain. V shed 5 bases and J shed 2 bases, with 10 bases lying between them. The CDR3 sequence is 15 residues long. Germline V gives CDR1 MNHEY, CDR2 SVGAGI. CDR3 residues: CASSPRRAGANVLTF. CDR3 nucleotides: TGTGCCAGCAGTCCCCGTCGAGCTGGGGCCAACGTCCTGACTTTC.

This clonotype was counted a few times. The chain carries TRBV6-6 and TRBJ2-2, with 9 positions matching TRBD2. V trimming: 8 bases; J trimming: 0 bases; junction bases outside the gene matches: 1. CDR1 is MNHNY, CDR2 SVGAGI, per germline (reference sequence). The CDR3 is 14 amino acids. The CDR3 bases are TGTGCCAGCCGCGGGGGGGCGAACACCGGGGAGCTGTTTTTT. Translating gives CASRGGANTGELFF.

The CDR3, as DNA: TGTGCCACCAGCCTAGGGCAGGGGTCGGCCAAAAACATTCAGTACTTC. Translated, it gives CATSLGQGSAKNIQYF. The chain combines TRBV15 with TRBJ2-4, with D perhaps TRBD1 (6 bases). The CDR3 length is 16 residues. Deletions cut 5 bases from V and 1 base from J, with 15 bases between. Germline V gene data show CDR1 as LNHNV and CDR2 as YYDKDF (reference sequence). Complete variable domain (other parts from reference TRBV15 and TRBJ2-4): DAMVIQNPRYQVTQFGKPVTLSCSQTLNHNVMYWYQQKSSQAPKLLFHYYDKDFNNEADTPDNFQSRRPNTSFCFLDIRSPGLGDTAMYLCATSLGQGSAKNIQYFGAGTRLSVL.

J is TRBJ2-7 and V is TRBV6-5; D not certain. The CDR3 extends over 13 amino acids. Germline CDR1 reads MNHEY; CDR2 reads SVGAGI. The V and J ends lost 3 bases and 4 bases respectively, with 10 bases between them. CDR3 amino acids: CASSYIGSYEQYF. The CDR3 region has the DNA TGTGCCAGCAGTTATATCGGGTCTTACGAGCAGTACTTC.

This chain uses TRBV19 with TRBJ2-3; D is undetermined. Trimming left V 1 base short and J 6 bases short, with 8 bases between. Germline CDR1 and CDR2: LNHDA and SQIVND (reference sequence). CDR3 length equals 13 residues. The CDR3 DNA reads as TGTGCCAGTAGTATAGGTACTCGGGATACGCAGTATTTT. Protein sequence: CASSIGTRDTQYF.

This clonotype was counted only a few times. This sequence joins TRBV6-1 and TRBJ2-3; no clear D gene. The CDR3 consists of 15 residues. Trimming stripped 3 bases from V and 0 bases from J, with 10 bases between. Germline lookup yields CDR1 MNHNS and CDR2 SASEGT. The DNA for the CDR3 is TGTGCCAGCAGTGACAGGACCGTGAGCACAGATACGCAGTATTTT. This sequence encodes CASSDRTVSTDTQYF.

The sample holds a few counts of this clonotype. V gene TRBV12-3 or TRBV12-4 combines with J gene TRBJ2-5; D tentatively fits TRBD1 or TRBD2 (7 bases each). The CDR3 runs to 16 residues. The V end was cut by 2 bases, the J end by 7 bases, with 20 bases between. CDR3 region: CASSLIRGGNLVTQYF. The CDR3, as DNA: TGTGCCAGCAGTTTAATCAGGGGGGGTAATTTGGTGACCCAGTACTTC.

This chain links TRBV19 with TRBJ2-7; D may be TRBD1 (5 bases). V was pared by 3 bases and J by 5 bases, with 17 bases between. CDR1 is LNHDA, CDR2 SQIVND, per germline (reference sequence). CDR3 length: 15 residues. CDR3 loop: CASSIRGAVYDEQYF. The CDR3 region has the DNA TGTGCCAGTAGTATTAGGGGTGCGGTTTATGACGAGCAGTACTTC.

The J gene is TRBJ2-5, the V gene TRBV7-2; TRBD2 might be the D (6 bases). The V and J ends lost 5 bases and 2 bases respectively, with 12 bases between them. The CDR3 consists of 14 residues. CDR1 and CDR2 (germline): SGHTA, FQGNSA. CDR3 sequence (DNA): TGTGCCAGCAGCCATCGTGGGGGGCAAGAGACCCAGTACTTC. Translated: CASSHRGGQETQYF. The whole variable domain, filled in from reference TRBV7-2 and TRBJ2-5, reads GAGVSQSPSNKVTEKGKDVELRCDPISGHTALYWYRQSLGQGLEFLIYFQGNSAPDKSGLPSDRFSAERTGGSVSTLTIQRTQQEDSAVYLCASSHRGGQETQYFGPGTRLLVL.